The clone carrying this T cell receptor beta chain appeared once. Its cognate antigen is unknown. The sample holds other DNA sequences that translate to the same CDR3. Germline CDR1 and CDR2: SGHAT and FQNNGV. V was shortened by 4 bases and J by 3 bases, with 4 bases between the two germline ends. This CDR3 is 11 amino acids long. These data originate in a study of shared clonotypes between healthy human individuals. Study conclusions and caveats: Non-shared clonotypes had lower generation probabilities than those shared by all four donors. Shared across a few donors were 4% to 6% of the naive CD4 clonotypes.

Some clones are missing from TCRdb's copy, which holds only in-frame ones; the method was immunoSEQ multiplex PCR. Among over 1.5 million clones listed, nearly 99% were seen once. Sequenced sample: naive CD4+ T cells sorted from blood. Documented subset: CD45RA+ positively selected. The chain joins TRBV11-2 to TRBJ2-7; D is unclear. This receptor was taken from a man between 25 and 39 years old in good health. The CDR3 coding sequence is TGTGCCAGCAGCTCCCTCTACGAGCAGTACTTC. This gives the protein CASSSLYEQYF.